The rows below give T cell receptor beta chains drawn from one sample of a study of T cells in localized non-small cell lung cancer. Sequencing was performed with immunoSEQ multiplex PCR; in TCRdb, only in-frame clones are kept and a portion is missing. Altogether about 21,000 clones are present, about 87% being singletons, with the ten largest covering approximately 6.9%. Specimen: peripheral blood, collected before any cancer treatment. The source is an older male donor with stage I squamous cell lung carcinoma. Both conserved end residues are part of each CDR3. A D gene is named only where the DNA matches it firmly. Clone sizes are given selectively: once, few, many, or a class where the clone is expanded.

TRBJ1-1 | . | . | TRBV19 | TGTGCCAGTAGTATGGTCGACAGGCTGAACACTGAAGCTTTCTTT | CASSMVDRLNTEAFF
TRBJ1-2 | . | . | TRBV6-1 | TGTGCCAGCAGTGAAGCTGCCAGGGTGTATGGCTACACCTTC | CASSEAARVYGYTF
TRBJ2-2 | . | . | TRBV10-2 | TGCGCCAGCAGGGAGACAGTAACCGGGGAGCTGTTTTTT | CASRETVTGELFF
TRBJ2-7 | . | . | TRBV6-6 | TGTGCCAGCAGTAATACCCTGGACACCAGCTCCTACGAGCAGTACTTC | CASSNTLDTSSYEQYF
TRBJ1-1 | . | . | TRBV19 | TGTGCCAGTAGCCCGTTATGGGGGGGGAACACTGAAGCTTTCTTT | CASSPLWGGNTEAFF
TRBJ1-4 | . | . | TRBV5-5 | TGTGCCAGCAGCTTGGCCGGGGTCGCAACTAATGAAAAACTGTTTTTT | CASSLAGVATNEKLFF
TRBJ2-3 | . | . | TRBV11-3 | TGTGCCAGCAGTTTAGAAGCTAGGGGGACAGATACGCAGTATTTT | CASSLEARGTDTQYF
TRBJ1-3 | . | . | TRBV5-1 | TGCGCCAGCAGCTTTGACCGGCGCTCTGGAAACACCATATATTTT | CASSFDRRSGNTIYF
TRBJ2-7 | . | . | TRBV7-9 | TGTGCCAGCAGCCGGGACACCTTAGGAAGCTACGAGCAGTACTTC | CASSRDTLGSYEQYF
TRBJ2-7 | . | . | TRBV7-8 | TGTGCCAGCAGCTTAGGGCAGGTCTACGAGCAGTACTTC | CASSLGQVYEQYF
TRBJ1-1 | . | . | TRBV5-4 | TGTGCCAGCAGCTTGGACAGGGCGGGCACTGAAGCTTTCTTT | CASSLDRAGTEAFF
TRBJ2-1 | once | TRBD1 | TRBV30 | TGTGCCTGGAGTACGATGACAGGGAGCTCCTACAATGAGCAGTTCTTC | CAWSTMTGSSYNEQFF
TRBJ2-1 | . | . | TRBV11-2 | TGTGCCAGCAGCTTAAGCTCCTACAATGAGCAGTTCTTC | CASSLSSYNEQFF
TRBJ2-3 | . | . | TRBV7-2 | TGTGCCAGCAGCTTTCAGCCCCAAGGGGCAGATACGCAGTATTTT | CASSFQPQGADTQYF
TRBJ2-3 | . | . | TRBV6-1 | TGTGCCAGCAGTGAAGGGGGTGTGGATACGCAGTATTTT | CASSEGGVDTQYF
TRBJ1-4 | . | . | TRBV18 | TGTGCCAGCTCCCTGAGTGCAACTAATGAAAAACTGTTTTTT | CASSLSATNEKLFF
TRBJ1-5 | once | TRBD1 | TRBV18 | TGTGCCAGCTCACCCGGGACAGGGGGCAGTGGGCCCCAGCATTTT | CASSPGTGGSGPQHF
TRBJ1-2 | . | . | TRBV19 | TGTGCCAGTAGCCACTCGACAGGCGGTGATGGCTACACCTTC | CASSHSTGGDGYTF
TRBJ2-5 | . | TRBD2 | TRBV6-5 | TGTGCCACTGGGACGGGGGGGGAGACCCAGTACTTC | CATGTGGETQYF
TRBJ2-3 | once | TRBD2 | TRBV4-1 | TGCGCCAGCAGCCAAGCTGGGACTAGCGGGAGAGATACGCAGTATTTT | CASSQAGTSGRDTQYF
TRBJ1-2 | . | . | TRBV19 | TGTGCCAGTAGTATTTGGGGGCGACGGGTTTCTGGCTACACCTTC | CASSIWGRRVSGYTF
TRBJ1-2 | . | TRBD1 | TRBV30 | TGTGCCTGGAGTTTGGGACAGGAACGTGGCTACACCTTC | CAWSLGQERGYTF
TRBJ2-2 | . | TRBD1 | TRBV10-3 | TGTGCCATCAGTGAGCAGGGGGCGAACACCGGGGAGCTGTTTTTT | CAISEQGANTGELFF
TRBJ1-2 | . | . | TRBV5-6 | TGTGCCAGCAGCCCTCGACTCGATTCGGGGGCTTACACCTTC | CASSPRLDSGAYTF
TRBJ2-6 | . | TRBD1 | TRBV11-2 | TGTGCCAGCAGCCCCCTGACAGGGGGCGTCGGGGCCAACGTCCTGACTTTC | CASSPLTGGVGANVLTF
TRBJ1-2 | . | . | TRBV29-1 | TGCAGCGTTGATTTAGGACGGCCTGCTAACTATGGCTACACCTTC | CSVDLGRPANYGYTF
TRBJ2-2 | . | TRBD2 | TRBV15 | TGTGCCACCAGCTTGGGACTAGCGAACGGAGGGGAGCTGTTTTTT | CATSLGLANGGELFF
TRBJ1-2 | . | TRBD1 | TRBV5-1 | TGCGCCAGCAGCTCCACCGGGACAGGGGGGATCAACTATGGCTACACCTTC | CASSSTGTGGINYGYTF
TRBJ1-5 | . | . | TRBV19 | TGTGCCAGTCTTGTGGGGGGCGGGCGCAATCAGCCCCAGCATTTT | CASLVGGGRNQPQHF
TRBJ2-7 | . | TRBD1 | TRBV2 | TGTGCCAGCAGCTCCGGACAGGGGGCATCGTTGGAGCAGTACTTC | CASSSGQGASLEQYF
TRBJ2-5 | . | . | TRBV5-1 | TGCGCCAGCAGCTTGGGTTACCGTCAAGAGACCCAGTACTTC | CASSLGYRQETQYF
TRBJ2-1 | . | . | TRBV9 | TGTGCCAGCAGCGACGCCCGCGTAGGACCAGAGCAGTTCTTC | CASSDARVGPEQFF
TRBJ1-6 | . | . | TRBV6-5 | TGTGCCAGCAGTGAAGGGGCCCTCCACTTT | CASSEGALHF
TRBJ1-5 | . | TRBD1 | TRBV30 | TGTGCCTGGAGTTTAGGACAGGACTTTAGCAATCAGCCCCAGCATTTT | CAWSLGQDFSNQPQHF
TRBJ2-7 | . | . | TRBV6-6 | TGTGCCAGCAGTTACCGGGACCGACCCTACGAGCAGTACTTC | CASSYRDRPYEQYF
TRBJ2-1 | . | . | TRBV4-1 | TGCGCCAGCAGCCAAGGTTCGGGGTCCTACAATGAGCAGTTCTTC | CASSQGSGSYNEQFF
TRBJ2-3 | . | TRBD2 | TRBV6-1 | TGTGCCAGCAGTGAAGCATTAGCGGGGGGGATGACAGATACGCAGTATTTT | CASSEALAGGMTDTQYF
TRBJ1-2 | . | TRBD1 | TRBV5-4 | TGTGCCAGCGGGACCCAGGGGGCTACTCTCTATGGCTACACCTTC | CASGTQGATLYGYTF